The rows below give T cell receptor beta chains drawn from one sample of a study of regulatory T cells in long-lasting Graves disease. Each CDR3 protein gets one entry after TCRdb re-called the multiplex PCR reads with MiXCR. Seen here are almost 450,000 distinct CDR3 sequences, less than 20% observed once, and the top ten hold around a tenth. This sample was also put to use in a study of T cells in Graves' hyperthyroidism and ophthalmopathy.

This specimen consisted of peripheral blood mononuclear cells (PBMCs), obtained at new diagnosis, from a patient treated with antithyroid drugs. The receptors originated from a woman in her 30s with Graves disease. Each CDR3 is given with its conserved first and last residue. The D gene is left open where the match is weak. Rows may omit the clone size; those that give it use once, few, many or a size class.

>15|TRBV7-9|TRBJ2-1|TRBD1|many
CASSQGTVSYNEQFF
TGTGCCAGCAGCCAGGGGACAGTTTCCTACAATGAGCAGTTCTTC
>15|TRBV2|TRBJ1-4|-|-
CASSEQQGRNEKLFF
TGTGCCAGCAGTGAACAACAGGGTCGGAATGAAAAACTGTTTTTT
>15|TRBV5-6|TRBJ1-5|-|-
CASSPLGISNQPQHF
TGTGCCAGCAGCCCCCTAGGGATTTCAAATCAGCCCCAGCATTTT
>12|TRBV7-8|TRBJ1-2|-|few
CASSLVGKSYTF
TGTGCCAGCAGCTTAGTGGGGAAGAGCTACACCTTC
>15|TRBV6-5|TRBJ1-5|TRBD1|many
CASSYWRDRGASQHF
TGTGCCAGCAGTTACTGGCGGGACAGGGGCGCCTCCCAGCATTTT
>14|TRBV28|TRBJ2-7|-|many
CASRFRDPGREQYF
TGTGCCAGCAGATTCCGGGACCCCGGTCGCGAGCAGTACTTC
>13|TRBV7-6|TRBJ2-1|-|-
CASTRGTNNEQFF
TGTGCCAGCACTAGGGGCACCAACAATGAGCAGTTCTTC
>14|TRBV30|TRBJ2-2|TRBD2|many
CAWDSGGGTGELFF
TGTGCCTGGGACTCGGGAGGGGGGACCGGGGAGCTGTTTTTT
>14|TRBV19|TRBJ1-2|TRBD1|-
CASSITGQSYGYTF
TGTGCCAGTAGTATAACGGGACAGAGCTATGGCTACACCTTC
>17|TRBV13|TRBJ2-3|TRBD2|many
CASSFSRLAALRDTQYF
TGTGCCAGCAGCTTCTCTCGACTAGCGGCCCTGCGGGATACGCAGTATTTT
>15|TRBV7-2|TRBJ1-5|TRBD1|many
CASSLTGGRNQPQHF
TGTGCCAGCAGCTTGACAGGGGGTCGGAATCAGCCCCAGCATTTT
>17|TRBV18|TRBJ2-7|TRBD2|many
CASSRAEGVAGAYEQYF
TGTGCCAGCTCGCGCGCGGAAGGAGTAGCGGGAGCCTACGAGCAGTACTTC
>15|TRBV15|TRBJ2-7|-|many
CATSRDRAGAYEQYF
TGTGCCACCAGCAGAGATCGGGCAGGGGCCTACGAGCAGTACTTC
>12|TRBV5-1|TRBJ2-7|-|many
CASRGDLYEQYF
TGCGCCAGTCGAGGGGACCTCTACGAGCAGTACTTC
>12|TRBV14|TRBJ2-7|-|many
CASSPRGAKQYF
TGTGCCAGCAGCCCCCGGGGGGCTAAGCAGTACTTC
>17|TRBV5-1|TRBJ2-2|TRBD2|many
CASSLGTAGVVTGELFF
TGTGCCAGCAGCTTGGGTACAGCGGGAGTCGTCACCGGGGAGCTGTTTTTT
>15|TRBV11-2|TRBJ2-1|TRBD2|many
CASSLGGTSMHEQFF
TGTGCCAGCAGCTTAGGGGGGACTAGCATGCATGAGCAGTTCTTC
>17|TRBV30|TRBJ2-1|-|many
CAWSEVDVLFSYNEQFF
TGTGCCTGGAGTGAAGTTGACGTCCTGTTCTCCTACAATGAGCAGTTCTTC
>13|TRBV20-1|TRBJ2-7|TRBD2|-
CSALAGLASEQYF
TGCAGTGCGCTCGCCGGACTAGCCAGCGAGCAGTACTTC
>10|TRBV30|TRBJ2-5|-|many
CAWGEETQYF
TGTGCCTGGGGAGAGGAGACCCAGTACTTC
>19|TRBV24-1|TRBJ2-3|TRBD2|many
CATTLRGTSGRAVTDTQYF
TGTGCCACCACCCTACGCGGGACTAGCGGGAGGGCGGTCACAGATACGCAGTATTTT
>15|TRBV5-1|TRBJ2-3|TRBD1|many
CASRERTGGSDTQYF
TGCGCCAGCAGGGAACGGACAGGGGGCTCAGATACGCAGTATTTT
>15|TRBV7-8|TRBJ2-7|TRBD2|-
CASSPLAGGFGEQYF
TGTGCCAGCAGCCCATTAGCGGGAGGGTTCGGCGAGCAGTACTTC
>15|TRBV12-3/TRBV12-4|TRBJ1-2|-|many
CASSFEGPGDYGYTF
TGTGCCAGCAGTTTTGAGGGCCCAGGGGACTATGGCTACACCTTC
>15|TRBV6-2/TRBV6-3|TRBJ1-2|-|-
CASSYSKQVPYGYTF
TGTGCCAGCAGTTACTCGAAACAGGTGCCCTATGGCTACACCTTC
>15|TRBV6-1|TRBJ2-7|TRBD1|many
CASTQTGTGAKEQYF
TGTGCCAGCACGCAAACCGGGACAGGAGCTAAAGAGCAGTACTTC
>12|TRBV27|TRBJ1-1|-|many
CASSSGYTEAFF
TGTGCCAGCAGTTCAGGGTACACTGAAGCTTTCTTT
>12|TRBV20-1|TRBJ2-1|-|-
CSARGYYNEQFF
TGCAGTGCTAGAGGGTACTACAATGAGCAGTTCTTC
>13|TRBV6-2/TRBV6-3|TRBJ2-7|-|many
CASSFDRSYEQYF
TGTGCCAGCAGTTTTGATCGGTCCTACGAGCAGTACTTC
>16|TRBV6-1|TRBJ2-1|-|many
CASREKPYLSYNEQFF
TGTGCCAGCAGGGAAAAGCCGTACCTCTCCTACAATGAGCAGTTCTTC
>14|TRBV12-3/TRBV12-4|TRBJ2-5|TRBD2|few
CASSPEREQETQYF
TGTGCCAGCAGTCCCGAGCGGGAGCAAGAGACCCAGTACTTC
>17|TRBV3-1|TRBJ2-7|-|few
CASSQDRLTGLSYEQYF
TGTGCCAGCAGCCAAGATAGGTTGACAGGCCTCTCCTACGAGCAGTACTTC
>17|TRBV7-9|TRBJ2-3|TRBD2|-
CAISGALGLAGTDTQYF
TGTGCCATCAGTGGGGCCCTGGGACTAGCGGGGACAGATACGCAGTATTTT
>12|TRBV3-1|TRBJ2-1|-|many
CASSQEGSSRFF
TGTGCCAGCAGCCAAGAAGGGTCTAGCAGGTTCTTC
>14|TRBV20-1|TRBJ1-2|TRBD1|-
CSGEKGQGYGGYTF
TGCAGTGGGGAAAAGGGACAGGGTTACGGTGGCTACACCTTC
>14|TRBV11-2|TRBJ2-1|-|many
CASSPGQLVGEQFF
TGTGCCAGCAGCCCCGGACAGCTCGTAGGGGAGCAGTTCTTC
>19|TRBV28|TRBJ2-6|TRBD1|-
CAASSLWTGVGSGANVLTF
TGTGCCGCCAGCAGTTTATGGACAGGAGTAGGATCTGGGGCCAACGTCCTGACTTTC
>15|TRBV28|TRBJ2-7|-|many
CASSLMSVLDYEQYF
TGTGCCAGCAGTTTAATGTCAGTCCTAGACTACGAGCAGTACTTC
>16|TRBV28|TRBJ2-1|-|many
CASSSPQGAAYNEQFF
TGTGCCAGCAGTTCCCCCCAGGGAGCGGCCTACAATGAGCAGTTCTTC
>16|TRBV30|TRBJ2-1|TRBD1|many
CAWSVRRDSSYNEQFF
TGTGCCTGGAGTGTACGAAGGGACAGCTCCTACAATGAGCAGTTCTTC
>16|TRBV27|TRBJ1-4|TRBD1|-
CASSSYGTGGDEKLFF
TGTGCCAGCAGTTCGTACGGGACAGGGGGTGATGAAAAACTGTTTTTT
>13|TRBV12-3/TRBV12-4|TRBJ1-2|-|many
CASTREPNYGYTF
TGTGCCAGCACCCGAGAGCCTAACTATGGCTACACCTTC
>14|TRBV28|TRBJ2-1|-|many
CASKGEISYNEQFF
TGTGCCAGCAAGGGCGAAATCTCCTACAATGAGCAGTTCTTC
>15|TRBV20-1|TRBJ2-3|-|many
CSARDRDGSTDTQYF
TGCAGTGCTAGAGATCGGGACGGGAGCACAGATACGCAGTATTTT